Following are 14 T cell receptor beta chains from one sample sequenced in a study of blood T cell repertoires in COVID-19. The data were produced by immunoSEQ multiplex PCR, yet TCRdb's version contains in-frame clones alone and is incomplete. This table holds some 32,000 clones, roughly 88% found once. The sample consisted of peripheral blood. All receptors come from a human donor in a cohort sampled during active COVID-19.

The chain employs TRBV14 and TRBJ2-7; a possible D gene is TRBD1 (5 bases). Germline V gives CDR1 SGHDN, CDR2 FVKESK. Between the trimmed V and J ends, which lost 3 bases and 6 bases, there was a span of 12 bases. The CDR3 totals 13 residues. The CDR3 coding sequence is TGTGCCAGCAGCCAGGGATGGGGCCCCGAGCAGTACTTC. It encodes CASSQGWGPEQYF.

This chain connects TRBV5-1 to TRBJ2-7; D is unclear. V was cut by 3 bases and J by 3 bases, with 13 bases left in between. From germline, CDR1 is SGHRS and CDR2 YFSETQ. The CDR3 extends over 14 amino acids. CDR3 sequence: CASSSVVGNYEQYF. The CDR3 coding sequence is TGCGCCAGCAGCTCAGTTGTGGGCAACTACGAGCAGTACTTC.

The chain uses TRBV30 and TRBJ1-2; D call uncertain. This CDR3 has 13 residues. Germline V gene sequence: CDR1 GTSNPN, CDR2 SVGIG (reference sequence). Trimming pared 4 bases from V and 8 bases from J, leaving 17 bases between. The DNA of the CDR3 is TGTGCCTGGACAATCAAGGCAGAGGGCGGCTACACCTTC. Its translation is CAWTIKAEGGYTF.

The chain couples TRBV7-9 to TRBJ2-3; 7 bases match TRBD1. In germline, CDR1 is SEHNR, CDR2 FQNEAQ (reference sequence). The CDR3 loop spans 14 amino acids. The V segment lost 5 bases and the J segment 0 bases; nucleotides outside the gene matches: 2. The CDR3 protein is CASSRGQSTDTQYF. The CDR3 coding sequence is TGTGCCAGCAGCCGGGGACAGAGCACAGATACGCAGTATTTT.

The CDR3 coding sequence is TGTGCCAGCAGTTACTCGACAGGAAGCTATAATTCACCCCTCCACTTT. It is translated as CASSYSTGSYNSPLHF. The chain couples TRBV6-2 or TRBV6-3 to TRBJ1-6, with D possibly matching TRBD1 (6 bases). V gave up 0 bases and J gave up 3 bases, with 9 bases separating them. The length of the CDR3 is 16 residues. CDR1 MNHEY and CDR2 SVGEGT come from the germline V gene.

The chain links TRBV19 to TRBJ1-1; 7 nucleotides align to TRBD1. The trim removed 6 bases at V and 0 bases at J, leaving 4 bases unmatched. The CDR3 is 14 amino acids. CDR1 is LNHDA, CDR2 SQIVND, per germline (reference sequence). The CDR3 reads CASSLQGMNTEAFF. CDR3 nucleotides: TGTGCCAGTAGCCTACAGGGGATGAACACTGAAGCTTTCTTT.

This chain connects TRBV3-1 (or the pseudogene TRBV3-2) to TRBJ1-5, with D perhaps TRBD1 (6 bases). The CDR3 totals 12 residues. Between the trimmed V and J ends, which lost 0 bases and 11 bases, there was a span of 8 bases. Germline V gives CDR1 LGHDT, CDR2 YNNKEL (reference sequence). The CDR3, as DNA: TGTGCCAGCAGCCAAGAAAGGGGGTCCCAGCATTTT. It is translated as CASSQERGSQHF.

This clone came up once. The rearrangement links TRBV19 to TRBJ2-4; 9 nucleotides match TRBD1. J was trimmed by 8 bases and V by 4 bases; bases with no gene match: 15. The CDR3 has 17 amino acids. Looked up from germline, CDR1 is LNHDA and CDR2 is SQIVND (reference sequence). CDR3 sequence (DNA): TGTGCCAGTAGTAAGGGGACAGGGAGTCCGCGCACGGACATTCAGTACTTC. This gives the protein CASSKGTGSPRTDIQYF.

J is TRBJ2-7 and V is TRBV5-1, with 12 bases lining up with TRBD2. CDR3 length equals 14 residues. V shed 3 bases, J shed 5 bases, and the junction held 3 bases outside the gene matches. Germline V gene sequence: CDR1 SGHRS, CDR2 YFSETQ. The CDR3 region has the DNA TGCGCCAGCAGCTCCGGACTAGCGGGGCACGAGCAGTACTTC. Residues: CASSSGLAGHEQYF.

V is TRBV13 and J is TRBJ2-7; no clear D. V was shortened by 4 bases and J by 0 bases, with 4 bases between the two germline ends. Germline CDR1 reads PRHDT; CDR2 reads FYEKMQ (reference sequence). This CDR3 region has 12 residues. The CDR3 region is CASSYYSYEQYF. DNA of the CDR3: TGTGCCAGCAGCTACTACTCCTACGAGCAGTACTTC.

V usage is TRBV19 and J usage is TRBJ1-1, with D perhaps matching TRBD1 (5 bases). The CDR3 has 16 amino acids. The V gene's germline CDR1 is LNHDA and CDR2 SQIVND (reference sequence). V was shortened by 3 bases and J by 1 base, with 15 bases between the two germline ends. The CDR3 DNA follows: TGTGCCAGTAGTATCGGGCAGGGAGGGTGGAACACTGAAGCTTTCTTT. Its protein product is CASSIGQGGWNTEAFF.

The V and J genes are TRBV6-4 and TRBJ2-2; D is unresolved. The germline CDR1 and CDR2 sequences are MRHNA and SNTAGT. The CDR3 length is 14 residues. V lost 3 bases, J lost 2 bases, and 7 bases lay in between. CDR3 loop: CASSEATNTGELFF. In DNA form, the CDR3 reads TGTGCCAGCAGTGAAGCTACCAACACCGGGGAGCTGTTTTTT.

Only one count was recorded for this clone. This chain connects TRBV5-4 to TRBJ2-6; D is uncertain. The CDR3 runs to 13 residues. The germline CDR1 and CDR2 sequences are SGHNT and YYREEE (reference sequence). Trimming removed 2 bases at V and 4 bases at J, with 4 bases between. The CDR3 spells CASSFRGANVLTF. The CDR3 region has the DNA TGTGCCAGCAGCTTTCGGGGGGCCAACGTCCTGACTTTC.

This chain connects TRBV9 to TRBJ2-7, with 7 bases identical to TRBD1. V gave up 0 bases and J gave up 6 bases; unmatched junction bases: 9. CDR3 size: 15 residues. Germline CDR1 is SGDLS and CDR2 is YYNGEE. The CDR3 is CASSVGPSTGSEQYF. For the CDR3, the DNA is TGTGCCAGCAGCGTAGGCCCCTCGACAGGGTCCGAGCAGTACTTC.